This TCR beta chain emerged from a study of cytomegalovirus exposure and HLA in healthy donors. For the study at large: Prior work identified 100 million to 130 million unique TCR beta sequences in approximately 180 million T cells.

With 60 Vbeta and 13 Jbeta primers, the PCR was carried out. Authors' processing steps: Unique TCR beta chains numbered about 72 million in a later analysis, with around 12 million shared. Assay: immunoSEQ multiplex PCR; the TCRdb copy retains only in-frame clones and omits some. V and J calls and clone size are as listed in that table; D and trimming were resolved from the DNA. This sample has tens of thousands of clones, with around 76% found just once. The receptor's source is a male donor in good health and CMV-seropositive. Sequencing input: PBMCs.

The CDR3 reads CASSPRQAYYEQYF. CDR3 DNA: TGTGCCAGCAGCCCACGGCAGGCCTACTACGAGCAGTACTTC. The rearrangement uses TRBV11-2 and TRBJ2-7; no definite D call. The CDR3 is made up of 14 amino acids. CDR1 is SGHAT, CDR2 FQNNGV, per germline. V was cut by 5 bases and J by 3 bases, with 14 bases left in between.